Listed below are T cell receptor beta chains from one sample, sequenced in a study of OX40 agonist ivuxolimab in advanced cancers. Sequenced by immunoSEQ multiplex PCR; TCRdb stores in-frame clones only, minus some. The profile shows more than 25,000 clones, roughly 83% of them singletons. Sequencing was performed on CD4+ or CD8+ T cells sorted from blood, taken in a trial of the OX40 agonist ivuxolimab. These receptors originate from an adult with an advanced solid tumor such as melanoma, head and neck, liver or kidney cancer. The CDR3 runs from the conserved cysteine through the conserved F or W. The D gene is left open where the match is weak. For some rows the clone size is stated as once, few or many, or as a class when expanded; others skip it.

V gene	D gene	clone size	J gene	CDR3 DNA	CDR3 protein
TRBV21-1	NA	few	TRBJ2-4	TGTGCCAGCAGCCGAAGAATCGACAGGGGGGGAAACATTCAGTACTTC	CASSRRIDRGGNIQYF
TRBV9	TRBD2	NA	TRBJ2-1	TGTGCCAGCAGCGTAGCTGGGGAGGGCTCTGAGCAGTTCTTC	CASSVAGEGSEQFF
TRBV13	TRBD2	NA	TRBJ2-1	TGTGCCAGCAGCTTAATAGCGGGGTACTACAATGAGCAGTTCTTC	CASSLIAGYYNEQFF
TRBV9	TRBD2	NA	TRBJ2-3	TGTGCCAGCAGCCTAGCGGGGGCCCCTTGGGATACGCAGTATTTT	CASSLAGAPWDTQYF
TRBV5-1	TRBD1	NA	TRBJ1-4	TGCGCCAGCAGGCTCAGTCAGGGGGCGGGAGAAAAACTGTTTTTT	CASRLSQGAGEKLFF
TRBV7-2	TRBD1	NA	TRBJ1-4	TGTGCCAGCAGCCCTGACAGGGGGTATAATGAAAAACTGTTTTTT	CASSPDRGYNEKLFF
TRBV4-2	TRBD1	once	TRBJ1-6	TGTGCCAGCAGCCCTGACAGGGGGAATTCACCCCTCCACTTT	CASSPDRGNSPLHF
TRBV7-8	TRBD2	NA	TRBJ2-5	TGTGCCAGCAGCTTAGCGCCACTAGCGAGCGAGACCCAGTACTTC	CASSLAPLASETQYF
TRBV2	NA	NA	TRBJ2-7	TGTGCCAGCCAGCAAAAACTTTCCGACTCCTACGAGCAGTACTTC	CASQQKLSDSYEQYF
TRBV5-1	TRBD1	NA	TRBJ2-5	TGCGCCAGCAGCCTAAGGACAGGGAGGGAGACCCAGTACTTC	CASSLRTGRETQYF
TRBV4-1	TRBD1	NA	TRBJ2-7	TGCGCCAGCAGCCAACTCTCCGGGTGGGACAGCCCCTACGAGCAGTACTTC	CASSQLSGWDSPYEQYF
TRBV30	NA	NA	TRBJ2-1	TGTGCCTCGTCTAGGGGGGATGAGCAGTTCTTC	CASSRGDEQFF
TRBV9	NA	NA	TRBJ1-1	TGTGCCAGCAGCTGGGGGACAAGTGGGAGGAACACTGAAGCTTTCTTT	CASSWGTSGRNTEAFF
TRBV14	TRBD2	few	TRBJ2-1	TGTGCCAGCAGCCAAGAACTAGCGGGGGGGCTTAATGAGCAGTTCTTC	CASSQELAGGLNEQFF
TRBV13	NA	NA	TRBJ2-7	TGTGCCAGCAGCTTACAGCTAACCTACGAGCAGTACTTC	CASSLQLTYEQYF
TRBV13	TRBD1	NA	TRBJ1-5	TGTGCCAGCAGCCTCGGACAGGCAACTGAGCCCCAGCATTTT	CASSLGQATEPQHF
TRBV9	NA	NA	TRBJ2-7	TGTGCCAGCAGCCGAGGAGGTTACGAGCAGTACTTC	CASSRGGYEQYF
TRBV27	NA	many	TRBJ1-1	TGTGCCAGCAGGAGAGGCCTGAACACTGAAGCTTTCTTT	CASRRGLNTEAFF
TRBV21-1	NA	NA	TRBJ2-1	TGTGCCAGCAGCTACCCAGGGAAAACCTCCTACAATGAGCAGTTCTTC	CASSYPGKTSYNEQFF
TRBV11-2	NA	NA	TRBJ1-6	TGTGCCAGCAGCCTCAGCAGGAGGTATCATTCACCCCTCCACTTT	CASSLSRRYHSPLHF
TRBV11-3	NA	NA	TRBJ1-1	TGTGCCAGCAGCGCCCGGGTCATGAACACTGAAGCTTTCTTT	CASSARVMNTEAFF
TRBV28	NA	NA	TRBJ1-5	TGTGCCAGCAGTCTGAAGGGGGATAGCAATCAGCCCCAGCATTTT	CASSLKGDSNQPQHF
TRBV19	NA	NA	TRBJ2-3	TGTGCCAGTAGTACTCGGCCAGATACGCAGTATTTT	CASSTRPDTQYF
TRBV18	NA	NA	TRBJ2-7	TGTGCCAGCGCACACCCCGGTGGTCCCGCTCCGTACGAGCAGTACTTC	CASAHPGGPAPYEQYF
TRBV5-6	NA	few	TRBJ2-3	TGTGCCAGCAGCTTCTACCATAGCACAGATACGCAGTATTTT	CASSFYHSTDTQYF
TRBV6-1	TRBD1	NA	TRBJ2-3	TGTGCCAGCAGTGAATTGACAGGGGCGAGCACAGATACGCAGTATTTT	CASSELTGASTDTQYF
TRBV6-5	NA	NA	TRBJ1-1	TGTGCCAGCAGTTACCTGACAACGAACACTGAAGCTTTCTTT	CASSYLTTNTEAFF
TRBV2	NA	NA	TRBJ2-1	TGTGCCAGCAGTGGTACCGGGGATGAGCAGTTCTTC	CASSGTGDEQFF
TRBV2	NA	NA	TRBJ2-5	TGTGCCAGCCGATACTATGGGACATTGGAGACCCAGTACTTC	CASRYYGTLETQYF
TRBV27	NA	NA	TRBJ1-6	TGTGCCAGCAGTTTATCGGTGGTGGGGACCCCACTTTCACCCCTCCACTTT	CASSLSVVGTPLSPLHF
TRBV7-9	NA	NA	TRBJ2-5	TGTGCCAGCAGCTCCCGGTTTGGCCAAGAGACCCAGTACTTC	CASSSRFGQETQYF
TRBV2	NA	NA	TRBJ2-3	TGTGCCAGCACCAGGAAGGGGGGCCCCACAGATACGCAGTATTTT	CASTRKGGPTDTQYF
TRBV23-1	TRBD1	NA	TRBJ1-3	TGCGCCAGCAGTCAATGCGGACAGGGCTCTGGAAACACCATATATTTT	CASSQCGQGSGNTIYF
TRBV4-2	TRBD1	NA	TRBJ2-7	TGTGCCAGCAGCCAAGAGGGCGGGACAGGGATCTACGAGCAGTACTTC	CASSQEGGTGIYEQYF
TRBV11-3	NA	few	TRBJ2-1	TGTGCCAGCAGCTCCTGGGGGGACTCCTACAATGAGCAGTTCTTC	CASSSWGDSYNEQFF